This TCR beta chain came from a study of metastatic and nonmetastatic thyroid tumors. Thyroid surgery was preceded by no treatment in any patient. Trimming took 5 bases from V and 6 from J, leaving 17 bases between them. The CDR3 length is 15 residues. Per germline, CDR1 SGHRS and CDR2 YFSETQ. TCRdb re-called the PCR reads with MiXCR. The sample lists fewer than 30,000 clones, around 15% occurring once. This clone occurred many times. The sequenced sample consisted of blood. The receptor was derived from a female donor with papillary thyroid cancer or a benign thyroid nodule (not recorded which). Some clones in this sample may be carry-over from other donors' samples. V usage is TRBV5-1 and J usage is TRBJ2-2; TRBD1 is a possible D gene (6 bases). DNA for the CDR3: TGCGCCAGCAGTTACGTTACAGGGAAGGCCGGGGAGCTGTTTTTT. This codes for CASSYVTGKAGELFF.